This T cell receptor beta chain was captured by sequencing in a study of shared clonotypes between healthy human individuals. As processed by the authors: Because ImmunoSEQ provided only junction sequences with no quality scores, the filtering differed. Repertoires were generated with immunoSEQ multiplex PCR, while TCRdb's copy carries only in-frame clones and drops some. That table furnishes V, J and clone size, whereas the DNA furnished D and trimming. The table lists about 490,000 clones, roughly 80% of them singletons, with about 12% in the top ten. This CDR3 has 14 residues. V dropped 2 bases and J dropped 7 bases, with 11 bases sitting between them. Germline lookup yields CDR1 KGHSH and CDR2 LQKENI. Regarding this clone: Its matching antigen is unknown.

Nashville, Tennessee was home to all donors, who were Caucasian adults. The study's findings and limits: Only a few donors were included, so the genetic and exposure-history diversity represented was limited.

V usage is TRBV18 and J usage is TRBJ2-2, with D unresolved. Sequences were obtained from PBMCs. The clonotype was recovered from a woman aged 40-49 years in good health. Some clones in this sample may be carry-over from other donors' samples. CDR3 nucleotide sequence: TGTGCCAGCTCACCAAGGCCGAAGGGCGGGGAGCTGTTTTTT. This codes for CASSPRPKGGELFF.